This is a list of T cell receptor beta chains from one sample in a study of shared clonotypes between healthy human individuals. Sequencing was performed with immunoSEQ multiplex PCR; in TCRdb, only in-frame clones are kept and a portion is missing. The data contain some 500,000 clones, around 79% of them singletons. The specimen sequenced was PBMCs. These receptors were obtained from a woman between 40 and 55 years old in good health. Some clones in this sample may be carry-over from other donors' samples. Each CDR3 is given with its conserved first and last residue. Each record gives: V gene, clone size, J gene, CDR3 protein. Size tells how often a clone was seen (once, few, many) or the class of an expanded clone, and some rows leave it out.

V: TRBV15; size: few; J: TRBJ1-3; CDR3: CATSRGTAGNTIYF
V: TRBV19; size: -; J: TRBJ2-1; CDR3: CASSNPGTPSLDEQFF
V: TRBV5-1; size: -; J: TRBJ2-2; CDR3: CASSPVTGGASGELFF
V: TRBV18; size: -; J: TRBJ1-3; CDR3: CASSPRSGLGNTIYF
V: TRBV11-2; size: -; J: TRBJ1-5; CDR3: CASSLGDHNQPQHF
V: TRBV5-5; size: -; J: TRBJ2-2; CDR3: CASTLGRGGDTGELFF
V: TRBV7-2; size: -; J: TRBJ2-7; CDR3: CASSTRTGGYEQYF
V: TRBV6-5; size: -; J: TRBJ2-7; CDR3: CASSYRREGAYEQYF
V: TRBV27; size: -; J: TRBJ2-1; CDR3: CASSWDSNNEQFF
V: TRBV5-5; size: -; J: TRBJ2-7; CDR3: CASSTTVGTRSYEQYF
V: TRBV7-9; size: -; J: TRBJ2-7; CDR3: CASSPRDTNYEQYF
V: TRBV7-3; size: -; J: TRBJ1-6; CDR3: CASSTEGNSPLHF
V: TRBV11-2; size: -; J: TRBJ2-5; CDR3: CASSFGGRYQETQYF
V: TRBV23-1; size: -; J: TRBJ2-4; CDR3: CASSQSPVDGQRDLKNIQYF
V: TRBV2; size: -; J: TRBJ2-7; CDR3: CASIWGQSSYEQYF
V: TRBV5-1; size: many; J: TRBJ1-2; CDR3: CASSLGQGIYGYTF
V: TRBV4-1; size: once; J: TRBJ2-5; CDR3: CASSQEQRLETQYF
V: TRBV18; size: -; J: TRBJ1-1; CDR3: CASSPQATGMNTEPFF
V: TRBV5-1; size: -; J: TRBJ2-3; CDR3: CASSLVWAAGGEDTQYF
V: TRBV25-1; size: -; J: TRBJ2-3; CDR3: CASSEGDTQYF
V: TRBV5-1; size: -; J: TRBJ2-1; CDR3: CASSLRAGELYNEQFF
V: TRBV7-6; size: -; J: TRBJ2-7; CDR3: CASSPGTGVIYEQYF
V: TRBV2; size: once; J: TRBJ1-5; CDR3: CATGPGGGMPQHF
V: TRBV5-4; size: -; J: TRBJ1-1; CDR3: CASSSKDRGHTEAFF
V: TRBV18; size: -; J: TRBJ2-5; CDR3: CASSPGQQETQYF
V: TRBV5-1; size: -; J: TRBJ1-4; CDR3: CASSYTGDSEKLFF
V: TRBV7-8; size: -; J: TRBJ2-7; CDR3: CASSVTILAMDEQYF
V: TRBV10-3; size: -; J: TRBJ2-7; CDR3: CAIQTGQGGEQYF
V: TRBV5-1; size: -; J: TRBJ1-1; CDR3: CASSLREGPGTEAFF
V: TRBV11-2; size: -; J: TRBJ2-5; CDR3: CASSLRGGGHTGETQYF
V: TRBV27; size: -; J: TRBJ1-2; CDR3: CASSLGRVGGYTF
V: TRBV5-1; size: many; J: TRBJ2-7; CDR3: CASSLVGGSYEQYF
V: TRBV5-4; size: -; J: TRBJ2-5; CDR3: CASSLGGRGAETQYF
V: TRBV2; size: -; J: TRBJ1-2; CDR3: CASRTRDYGYTF
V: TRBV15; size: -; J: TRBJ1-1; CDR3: CATSRDPGGGTEAFF
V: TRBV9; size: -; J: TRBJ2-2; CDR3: CASSVGSGSSGTTGELFF
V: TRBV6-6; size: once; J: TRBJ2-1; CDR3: CASTQGTEQFF
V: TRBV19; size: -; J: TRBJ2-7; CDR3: CASSIGEAGRHEQYF
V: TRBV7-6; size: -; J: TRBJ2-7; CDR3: CASSQVAGIWYF